These 27 T cell receptor beta chains share one sample of origin, sequenced in a study of T cells in Graves' hyperthyroidism and ophthalmopathy (dated 2019 in TCRdb). The library came from multiplex PCR. Reads for this sample came from an Illumina HiSeq 2000. Amplification of TCR beta CDR3 regions was carried out from RNA transcripts. For the first round of RT-PCR on the TCR CDR3, the HTBI primer set was used together with the Qiagen OneStep RT-PCR kit. Starting from the raw public reads, TCRdb applied fastp trimming at Q25, assembled clones with MiXCR and retained in-frame beta chains. Every CDR3 protein is listed once, alongside the most common genes and DNA of its rows. For this sample there are fewer than 350,000 distinct CDR3 sequences; under 25% appear just once. The top ten clonotypes cover 50% of the sample. Sequencing input: blood. These receptors originate from a woman aged 45 to 65 with Graves' hyperthyroidism.

V gene TRBV10-3 combines with J gene TRBJ2-3, with 10 bases fitting TRBD1. In germline, CDR1 is ENHRY, CDR2 SYGVKD. V shed 3 bases and J 4 bases; nucleotides not matched to a gene: 4. This CDR3 comprises 15 residues. CDR3 sequence: CAISDDRGLPDTQYF. The CDR3 DNA reads TGTGCCATCAGTGACGACAGGGGGCTACCAGATACGCAGTATTTT.

In this sample, this clonotype turned up many times. This chain joins TRBV28 and TRBJ2-2, with D hard to call. This CDR3 is built from 13 residues. Trimming removed 5 bases from V and 7 bases from J, with 11 bases in between. Germline V lookup: CDR1 MDHEN, CDR2 SYDVKM. CDR3 sequence (DNA): TGTGCCAGCAGTCCCAAACTTCGCGGGGAGCTGTTTTTT. This translates into CASSPKLRGELFF.

The table lists this clonotype with many counts. The genes are TRBV12-3 or TRBV12-4 and TRBJ1-4, with a tentative D call TRBD1 (6 bases). V was cut by 5 bases and J by 8 bases, with 12 bases left in between. This CDR3 contains 13 residues. The CDR3: CASSKQGREKLFF. CDR3 nucleotide sequence: TGTGCCAGCAGTAAGCAGGGGAGAGAAAAACTGTTTTTT.

This clonotype was seen at least ten times. This chain joins TRBV6-6 and TRBJ2-1; D gene ambiguous. Trimming stripped 6 bases from V and 0 bases from J, with 12 bases between. The CDR3 covers 15 residues. CDR1 MNHNY and CDR2 SVGAGI come from the germline V gene (reference sequence). The CDR3 protein is CASRSSGSSYNEQFF. The CDR3, as DNA: TGTGCCAGCAGGTCCTCGGGTAGCTCCTACAATGAGCAGTTCTTC.

This clonotype has at least ten counts. The chain combines TRBV28 with TRBJ1-5, with D possibly TRBD1 on 5 matching bases. The CDR3 has 12 amino acids. Germline V gene data show CDR1 as MDHEN and CDR2 as SYDVKM. V lost 8 bases and J 3 bases, leaving 8 bases between the germline ends. Here the CDR3 DNA reads TGTGCCAGCGGGACTTCCAATCAGCCCCAGCATTTT. This gives the protein CASGTSNQPQHF.

This clonotype showed up just a few times. This may be a read error: a much more frequent sequence differs by one nucleotide. The DNA for the CDR3 is TGTGCCAGCAGGGGGGACGCGAACACTGAAGCTTTCTTT. Its protein product is CASRGDANTEAFF. The rearrangement joins TRBV9 to TRBJ1-1, with D tentatively TRBD1 (5 bases). Deletions cut 5 bases from V and 1 base from J, with 9 bases between. This CDR3 has 13 amino acids. Germline-derived CDR1 and CDR2 are SGDLS and YYNGEE.

The table lists this clonotype with many counts. CDR3 sequence reads: CAWSRSGSTYNEQFF. In DNA form, the CDR3 reads TGTGCCTGGAGTAGAAGCGGGAGTACTTACAATGAGCAGTTCTTC. The V call is TRBV30, the J call TRBJ2-1; TRBD2 matches at 8 bases. Germline V lookup: CDR1 GTSNPN, CDR2 SVGIG (reference sequence). The V segment lost 2 bases and the J segment 4 bases; nucleotides outside the gene matches: 7. The CDR3 runs 15 residues. Together with reference TRBV30 and TRBJ2-1, the CDR3 gives the full variable domain: SQTIHQWPATLVQPVGSPLSLECTVEGTSNPNLYWYRQAAGRGLQLLFYSVGIGQISSEVPQNLSASRPQDRQFILSSKKLLLSDSGFYLCAWSRSGSTYNEQFFGPGTRLTVL.

V and J are TRBV10-3 and TRBJ2-3, with 8 positions matching TRBD2. Trimming at V came to 4 bases and at J to 3 bases, leaving 3 bases not matched to a gene. Per the germline V gene, CDR1 is ENHRY and CDR2 is SYGVKD. The CDR3 is 14 amino acids. CDR3 bases: TGTGCCATCAGTGGCACTAGCGGTACAGATACGCAGTATTTT. Amino acid sequence: CAISGTSGTDTQYF.

The chain is built from TRBV19 and TRBJ2-5; D perhaps matches TRBD2 (5 bases). The CDR3 consists of 16 residues. Germline CDR1 is LNHDA and CDR2 is SQIVND (reference sequence). V was clipped by 1 base and J by 2 bases, with 14 bases between them. In nucleotides, the CDR3 is TGTGCCAGTAGTATAGGAGGGTGGCAGCGGCAAGAGACCCAGTACTTC. The encoded protein is CASSIGGWQRQETQYF.

The CDR3 sequence: CASSLGGPTRNSPLHF. For the CDR3, the DNA is TGCGCCAGCAGCTTGGGGGGACCGACTAGGAATTCACCCCTCCACTTT. The chain links TRBV5-1 to TRBJ1-6; TRBD1 might be the D (5 bases). Trimming shortened V by 0 bases and J by 7 bases, and 14 bases separated the two germline ends. Germline V CDR1 and CDR2: SGHRS, YFSETQ. The CDR3 totals 16 residues. The full variable domain, its missing parts supplied by reference TRBV5-1 and TRBJ1-6, is KAGVTQTPRYLIKTRGQQVTLSCSPISGHRSVSWYQQTPGQGLQFLFEYFSETQRNKGNFPGRFSGRQFSNSRSEMNVSTLELGDSALYLCASSLGGPTRNSPLHFGNGTRLTVT.

This clonotype appeared many times. The V gene is TRBV18, the J gene TRBJ1-5; D perhaps matches TRBD1 (5 bases). Germline CDR1 is KGHSH and CDR2 is LQKENI. V lost 6 bases and J 4 bases, leaving 10 bases between the germline ends. This CDR3 comprises 13 residues. The CDR3 sequence is CASSQQVNQPQHF. The DNA of the CDR3 is TGTGCCAGCTCTCAACAGGTAAATCAGCCCCAGCATTTT. The full variable domain, its missing parts supplied by reference TRBV18 and TRBJ1-5, is NAGVMQNPRHLVRRRGQEARLRCSPMKGHSHVYWYRQLPEEGLKFMVYLQKENIIDESGMPKERFSAEFPKEGPSILRIQQVVRGDSAAYFCASSQQVNQPQHFGDGTRLSIL.

The chain joins TRBV7-9 to TRBJ1-1; no reliable D call. CDR3 length equals 13 residues. V gave up 7 bases and J gave up 0 bases, with 9 bases separating them. Per the germline V gene, CDR1 is SEHNR and CDR2 is FQNEAQ (reference sequence). In nucleotides, the CDR3 is TGTGCCAGCACCTACTCAATGAACACTGAAGCTTTCTTT. Its translation is CASTYSMNTEAFF.

With regard to this clonotype: A much larger clone differs from this one at a single base, so this may be a read error. The rearrangement joins TRBV6-1 to TRBJ1-1, with D unclear. The germline CDR1 and CDR2 sequences are MNHNS and SASEGT. The CDR3 has 15 amino acids. CDR3 DNA sequence: TGTCCCAGCAGTGAACTTGCGGGCATGAACACTGAAGCTTTCTTT. Its protein is CPSSELAGMNTEAFF.

The rearrangement joins TRBV6-1 to TRBJ2-1; the D is unclear. Germline loops: CDR1 MNHNS, CDR2 SASEGT. With 3 bases removed from V and 6 bases from J, the gap between germline ends came to 9 bases. CDR3 length equals 13 residues. CDR3 coding DNA: TGTGCCAGCAGTGACCGGCTTAGCAATGAGCAGTTCTTC. It yields the protein CASSDRLSNEQFF.

The genes are TRBV4-1 and TRBJ1-4, with a possible D match to TRBD1 (5 bases). Trimming took 4 bases from V and 4 from J, leaving 13 bases between them. The CDR3 is made up of 15 amino acids. From germline, CDR1 is MGHRA and CDR2 YSYEKL. CDR3 DNA: TGCGCCAGCAGCCCAGACGGGGGTAATAATGAAAAACTGTTTTTT. Residues: CASSPDGGNNEKLFF.

The rearrangement links TRBV7-2 to TRBJ1-5; D is ambiguous. Trimming stripped 5 bases from V and 4 bases from J, with 15 bases between. This CDR3 is 15 amino acids long. Germline lookup yields CDR1 SGHTA and CDR2 FQGNSA. The CDR3 coding sequence is TGTGCCAGCAGCGAGGACCGTTTTGGAAATCAGCCCCAGCATTTT. Protein product: CASSEDRFGNQPQHF.

The chain combines TRBV28 with TRBJ1-5, with unresolved D. The CDR3 spans 15 residues. The V end lost 1 base, the J end lost 0 bases, and 7 bases lay between the germline ends. Germline V lookup: CDR1 MDHEN, CDR2 SYDVKM. The CDR3 bases are TGTGCCAGCAGTTTATTGTTGTATAGCAATCAGCCCCAGCATTTT. It codes for CASSLLLYSNQPQHF.

The table lists this clonotype with many counts. V gene TRBV5-1 combines with J gene TRBJ1-6, with TRBD1 identical over 9 bases. The CDR3 loop spans 15 amino acids. Germline assignment: CDR1 SGHRS and CDR2 YFSETQ. J gave up 9 bases and V 4 bases, and 8 bases lay outside the gene matches. In nucleotides, the CDR3 is TGCGCCAGCAGCGGCACAGGGGGCGCGGGTTCACCCCTCCACTTT. Translated, it gives CASSGTGGAGSPLHF.

The chain recombines TRBV10-3 with TRBJ2-7, with D possibly being TRBD1 or TRBD2 (6 bases each). Germline lookup yields CDR1 ENHRY and CDR2 SYGVKD. Trimming pared 6 bases from V and 3 bases from J, leaving 21 bases between. This CDR3 has 16 amino acids. The CDR3: CAIRRTEDSGVYEQYF. CDR3 DNA: TGTGCCATCAGGCGGACAGAGGATTCGGGGGTCTACGAGCAGTACTTC.

This clonotype was recorded many times. This chain connects TRBV2 to TRBJ2-2; D not certain. The V end lost 1 base, the J end lost 6 bases, and 9 bases lay between the germline ends. This CDR3 comprises 14 residues. Germline V CDR1 and CDR2: SNHLY, FYNNEI. The DNA of the CDR3 is TGTGCCAGCAGTGAAGAAATGGGTTCCGGGGAGCTGTTTTTT. Translating gives CASSEEMGSGELFF.

This clonotype turned up a few times. V usage is TRBV5-5 and J usage is TRBJ1-5; the match to TRBD1 covers 10 bases. V shed 2 bases and J 5 bases; nucleotides not matched to a gene: 10. This CDR3 is 17 amino acids long. CDR1 is SGHKS, CDR2 YYEKEE, per germline (reference sequence). Written as DNA, the CDR3 is TGTGCCAGCAGCTTCGGTGCCGGGACAGGGGATCATCAGCCCCAGCATTTT. This encodes CASSFGAGTGDHQPQHF.

With respect to this clonotype: A much larger clone lies a single base off, so this may be a read error. The J gene is TRBJ2-7, the V gene TRBV24-1, with 7 bases fitting TRBD2. The closer fit of TRBJ2-1 to the DNA end suggests the J call may be wrong. Germline V gene data show CDR1 as KGHDR and CDR2 as SFDVKD. The CDR3 extends over 16 amino acids. The CDR3 region is CASSFSRASGDYEQFF. The CDR3 DNA reads as TGTGCCAGCAGTTTCTCGAGGGCTAGCGGAGACTACGAGCAGTTCTTC.

There are many counts of this clonotype. The genes are TRBV24-1 and TRBJ2-7; TRBD2 matches 10 bases. Germline trimming cut 5 bases from V and 5 bases from J; bases unmatched to any gene: 14. There are 17 residues in the CDR3. Per germline, CDR1 KGHDR and CDR2 SFDVKD. The CDR3: CATSGLAGDSVLDEQYF. The CDR3 coding sequence is TGTGCCACCAGTGGCCTAGCGGGAGATTCCGTCCTAGACGAGCAGTACTTC.

A note on this clonotype: A junction end diverges from the germline sequence, so it may reflect a read error. The chain combines TRBV18 with TRBJ2-1; 8 nucleotides line up with TRBD1. CDR3 length: 16 residues. The germline V gene has CDR1 KGHSH and CDR2 LQKENI. CDR3: CASSPPSGGKYNGQFF. The CDR3 region has the DNA TGTGCCAGCTCACCACCGTCAGGGGGCAAGTACAATGGGCAGTTCTTC.

V and J are TRBV12-3 or TRBV12-4 and TRBJ2-3, with D unclear. The CDR3 totals 14 residues. Trimming shortened V by 1 base and J by 5 bases, and 10 bases separated the two germline ends. The CDR3 DNA follows: TGTGCCAGCAGTTTAGAAAAAGGCATAGATACGCAGTATTTT. It specifies CASSLEKGIDTQYF.

This clonotype was observed many times. V is TRBV20-1 and J is TRBJ2-3; a weak D match, TRBD1 (6 bases). There are 13 residues in the CDR3. V lost 7 bases to trimming and J lost 0 bases, with 11 bases between them. Germline CDR1 is DFQATT and CDR2 is SNEGSKA (reference sequence). CDR3 protein: CSVGAVSTDTQYF. CDR3 sequence (DNA): TGCAGTGTGGGGGCCGTGAGCACAGATACGCAGTATTTT.

This clonotype was recorded at least ten times. This chain's CDR3 is CASSVEMGTGRREQYF. CDR3 DNA sequence: TGTGCCAGCAGTGTGGAAATGGGGACTGGACGGCGCGAGCAGTACTTC. The gene calls are TRBV12-3 or TRBV12-4 and TRBJ2-7; possibly TRBD2 for D (6 bases). The CDR3 length is 16 residues. Between the trimmed V and J ends, which lost 5 bases and 6 bases, there was a span of 23 bases.